The TCR beta chain described here comes from a study of blood T cell repertoires in COVID-19. The CDR3 is 15 amino acids. With 5 bases removed from V and 6 bases from J, the gap between germline ends came to 18 bases. The germline CDR1 and CDR2 sequences are SGHAT and FQDESV (reference sequence). Produced via immunoSEQ multiplex PCR; TCRdb's table is partial and in-frame only. The repertoire includes 190,000 or so clones, around 82% of them detected once, and about 12% sits in the top ten. The sequenced sample consisted of PBMCs or T cells enriched from blood (not recorded which). This receptor was taken from a man aged 35 to 55 who had recovered from COVID-19. The gene calls are TRBV11-1 and TRBJ2-3, with D possibly matching TRBD2 (5 bases). Here the CDR3 reads CASSPRTEIRDTQYF. CDR3 DNA sequence: TGTGCCAGCAGCCCCCGGACTGAGATTAGGGATACGCAGTATTTT.